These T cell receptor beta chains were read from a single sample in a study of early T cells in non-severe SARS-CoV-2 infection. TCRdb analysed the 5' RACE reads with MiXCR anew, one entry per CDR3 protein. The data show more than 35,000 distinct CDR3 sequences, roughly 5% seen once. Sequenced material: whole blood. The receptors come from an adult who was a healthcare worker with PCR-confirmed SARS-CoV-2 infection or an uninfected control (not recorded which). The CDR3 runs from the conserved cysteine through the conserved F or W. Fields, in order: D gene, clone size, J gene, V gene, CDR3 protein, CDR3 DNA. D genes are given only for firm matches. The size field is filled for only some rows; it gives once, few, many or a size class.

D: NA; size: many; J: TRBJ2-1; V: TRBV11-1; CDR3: CASSQSPSSYNEQFF; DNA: TGTGCCAGCAGTCAGAGCCCGAGCTCCTACAATGAGCAGTTCTTC
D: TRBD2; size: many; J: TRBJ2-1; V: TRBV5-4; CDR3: CASSLGEGWRDEQFF; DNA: TGTGCCAGCAGCTTGGGGGAGGGGTGGCGTGATGAGCAGTTCTTC
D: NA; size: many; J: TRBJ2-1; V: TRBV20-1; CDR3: CSARDGGQAAYEQFF; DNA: TGCAGTGCTAGAGATGGGGGGCAGGCGGCTTATGAGCAGTTCTTC
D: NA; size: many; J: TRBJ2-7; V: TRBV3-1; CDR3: CASSHIVGAVEQYF; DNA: TGTGCCAGCAGCCACATAGTGGGAGCGGTCGAGCAGTACTTC
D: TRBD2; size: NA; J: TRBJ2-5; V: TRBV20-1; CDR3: CSARDLAGAQETQYF; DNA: TGCAGTGCTAGAGATCTAGCGGGGGCTCAAGAGACCCAGTACTTC
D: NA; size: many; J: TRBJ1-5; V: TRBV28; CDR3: CASSQGGSNQPQHF; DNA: TGTGCCAGCAGCCAAGGGGGTAGCAATCAGCCCCAGCATTTT
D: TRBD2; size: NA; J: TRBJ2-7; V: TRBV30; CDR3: CACRPGLAFEQYF; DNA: TGTGCCTGCAGACCGGGACTAGCATTCGAGCAGTACTTC
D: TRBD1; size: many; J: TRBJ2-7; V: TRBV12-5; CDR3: CASGNLGGQGRIQREQYF; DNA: TGTGCTAGTGGCAACCTGGGAGGACAGGGGCGGATTCAACGCGAGCAGTACTTC
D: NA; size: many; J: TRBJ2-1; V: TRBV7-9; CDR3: CASSSDGTAYNEQFF; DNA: TGTGCCAGCAGCTCCGATGGGACTGCCTACAATGAGCAGTTCTTC
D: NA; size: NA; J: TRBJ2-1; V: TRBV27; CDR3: CASSLSHRNEQFF; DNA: TGTGCCAGCAGTTTATCCCATCGCAATGAGCAGTTCTTC
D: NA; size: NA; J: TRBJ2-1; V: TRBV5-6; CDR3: CASSPRGSSYNEQFF; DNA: TGTGCCAGCAGCCCCCGAGGGAGCTCCTACAATGAGCAGTTCTTC
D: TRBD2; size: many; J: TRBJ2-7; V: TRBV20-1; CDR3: CSANPSGYNYEQYF; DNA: TGCAGTGCAAATCCTAGCGGATACAACTACGAGCAGTACTTC
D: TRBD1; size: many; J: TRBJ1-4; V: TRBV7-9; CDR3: CASSLIPQGDEKLFF; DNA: TGTGCCAGCAGCTTAATTCCTCAGGGGGATGAAAAACTGTTTTTT
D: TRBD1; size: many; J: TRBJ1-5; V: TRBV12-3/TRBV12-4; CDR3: CASRGTGGWQPQHF; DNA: TGTGCCAGCAGGGGGACAGGGGGCTGGCAGCCCCAGCATTTT
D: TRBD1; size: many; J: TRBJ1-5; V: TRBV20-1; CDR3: CSAQDRDVNQPQHF; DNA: TGCAGTGCCCAGGACAGGGACGTTAATCAGCCCCAGCATTTT
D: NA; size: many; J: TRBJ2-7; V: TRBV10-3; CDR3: CAIRQGQSYEQYF; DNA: TGTGCCATCAGACAAGGACAGTCCTACGAGCAGTACTTC
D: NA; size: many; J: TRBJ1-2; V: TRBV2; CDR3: CASSESEGTGYGYTF; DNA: TGTGCCAGCAGTGAATCAGAGGGCACTGGCTATGGCTACACCTTC
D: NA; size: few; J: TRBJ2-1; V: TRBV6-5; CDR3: CASSPPRSWGNEQFF; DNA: TGTGCCAGCAGTCCCCCTCGGAGTTGGGGCAATGAGCAGTTCTTC
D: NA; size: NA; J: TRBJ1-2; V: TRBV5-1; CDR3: CASSLSTNYGYTF; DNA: TGCGCCAGCAGCTTGAGCACTAACTATGGCTACACCTTC
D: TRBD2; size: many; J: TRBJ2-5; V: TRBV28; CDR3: CASSPSGYVGGTQYF; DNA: TGTGCCAGCAGCCCTAGCGGATATGTGGGGGGGACCCAGTACTTC
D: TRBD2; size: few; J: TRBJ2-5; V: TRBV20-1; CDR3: CSASGEASGTQETQYF; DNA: TGCAGTGCTAGCGGGGAGGCTAGCGGGACCCAAGAGACCCAGTACTTC
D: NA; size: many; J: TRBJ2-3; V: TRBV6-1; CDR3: CASSEAAGIGTDTQYF; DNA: TGTGCCAGCAGTGAAGCGGCGGGTATAGGAACAGATACGCAGTATTTT
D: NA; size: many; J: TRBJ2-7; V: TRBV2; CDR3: CASREGPYQAYEQYF; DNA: TGTGCCAGCAGGGAAGGGCCCTACCAAGCCTACGAGCAGTACTTC
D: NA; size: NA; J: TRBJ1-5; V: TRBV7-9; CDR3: CASSVGGQPQHF; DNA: TGTGCCAGCAGCGTCGGGGGACAGCCCCAGCATTTT
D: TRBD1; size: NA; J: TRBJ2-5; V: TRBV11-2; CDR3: CASSPGTGRETHYF; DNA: TGTGCCAGCAGCCCTGGGACAGGGAGAGAGACCCATTACTTC
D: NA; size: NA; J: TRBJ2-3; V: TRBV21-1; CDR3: CASSKSPSGDTDTQYF; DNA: TGTGCCAGCAGCAAATCTCCTAGCGGGGACACAGATACGCAGTATTTT
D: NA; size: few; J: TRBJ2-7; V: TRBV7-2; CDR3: CASSSYREVYYEQYF; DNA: TGTGCCAGCAGCTCATACCGGGAAGTATACTACGAGCAGTACTTC
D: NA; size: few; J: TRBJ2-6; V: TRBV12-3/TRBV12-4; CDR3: CASSPSLGGRASGANVLTF; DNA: TGTGCCAGCAGTCCCTCCCTTGGGGGGCGGGCCTCTGGGGCCAACGTCCTGACTTTC
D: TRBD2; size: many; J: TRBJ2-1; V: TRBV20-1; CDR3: CSAERTSGVGEQFF; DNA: TGCAGTGCTGAACGGACTAGCGGAGTGGGTGAGCAGTTCTTC